This T cell receptor beta chain was profiled in a study of CD8+ T cells in alopecia areata. Reverse transcribed after extraction, RNA yielded cDNA as the sequencing template. Assay: immunoSEQ multiplex PCR; the TCRdb copy retains only in-frame clones and omits some. This table holds about 150,000 clones, 55% found once. Study-wide results and limits: Sharing of TCR sequences between patients (possibly for HLA-related reasons) was less clear than in mice.

A remark on this clone: Its antigen remains unknown.

This CDR3 comprises 14 residues. Trimming left V 0 bases short and J 2 bases short, with 7 bases between. Per germline, CDR1 MNHEY and CDR2 SVGAGI. The rearrangement joins TRBV6-5 to TRBJ1-2; D unclear. Material for sequencing was CD4+ T cells sorted from blood. This receptor was taken from a human donor in good health. CDR3 nucleotides: TGTGCCAGCAGTTACTCGGGAGTCAACTATGGCTACACCTTC. Translated, it gives CASSYSGVNYGYTF.